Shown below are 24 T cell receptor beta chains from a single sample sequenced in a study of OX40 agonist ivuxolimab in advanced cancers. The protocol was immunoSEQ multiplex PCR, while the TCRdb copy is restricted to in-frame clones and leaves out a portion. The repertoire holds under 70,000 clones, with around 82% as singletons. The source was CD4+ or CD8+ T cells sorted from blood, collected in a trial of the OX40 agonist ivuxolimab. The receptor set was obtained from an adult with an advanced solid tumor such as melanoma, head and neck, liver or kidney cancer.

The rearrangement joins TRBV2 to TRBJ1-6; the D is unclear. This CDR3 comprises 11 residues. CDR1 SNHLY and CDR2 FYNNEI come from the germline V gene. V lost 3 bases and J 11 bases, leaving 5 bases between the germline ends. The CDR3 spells CASSEVTPLHF. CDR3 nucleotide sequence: TGTGCCAGCAGTGAGGTCACACCCCTCCACTTT.

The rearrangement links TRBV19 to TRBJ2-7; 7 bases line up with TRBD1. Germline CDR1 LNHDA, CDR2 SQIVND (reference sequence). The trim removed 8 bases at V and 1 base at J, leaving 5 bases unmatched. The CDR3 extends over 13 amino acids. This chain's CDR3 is CASGPDRSYEQYF. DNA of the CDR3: TGTGCCAGTGGTCCGGACAGGTCCTACGAGCAGTACTTC. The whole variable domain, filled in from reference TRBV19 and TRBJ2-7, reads DGGITQSPKYLFRKEGQNVTLSCEQNLNHDAMYWYRQDPGQGLRLIYYSQIVNDFQKGDIAEGYSVSREKKESFPLTVTSAQKNPTAFYLCASGPDRSYEQYFGPGTRLTVT.

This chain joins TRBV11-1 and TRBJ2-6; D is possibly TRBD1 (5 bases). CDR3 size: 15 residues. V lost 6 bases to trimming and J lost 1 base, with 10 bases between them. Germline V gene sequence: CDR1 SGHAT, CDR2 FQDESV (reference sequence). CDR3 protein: CASSPRGSGANVLTF. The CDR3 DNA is TGTGCCAGCAGTCCAAGGGGATCTGGGGCCAACGTCCTGACTTTC.

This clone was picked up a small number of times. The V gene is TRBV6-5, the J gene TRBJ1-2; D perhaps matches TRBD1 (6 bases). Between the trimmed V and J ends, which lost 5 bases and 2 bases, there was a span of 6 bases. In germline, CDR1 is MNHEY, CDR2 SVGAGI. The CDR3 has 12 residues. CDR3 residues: CASSGQNYGYTF. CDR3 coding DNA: TGTGCCAGCAGTGGACAGAACTATGGCTACACCTTC.

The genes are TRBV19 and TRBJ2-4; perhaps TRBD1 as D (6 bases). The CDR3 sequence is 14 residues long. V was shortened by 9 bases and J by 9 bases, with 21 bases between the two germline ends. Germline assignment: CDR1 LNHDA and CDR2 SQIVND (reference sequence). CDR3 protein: CASKPRGDRGIQYF. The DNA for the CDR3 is TGTGCCAGCAAGCCCAGGGGCGATCGGGGCATTCAGTACTTC. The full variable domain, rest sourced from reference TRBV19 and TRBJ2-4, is DGGITQSPKYLFRKEGQNVTLSCEQNLNHDAMYWYRQDPGQGLRLIYYSQIVNDFQKGDIAEGYSVSREKKESFPLTVTSAQKNPTAFYLCASKPRGDRGIQYFGAGTRLSVL.

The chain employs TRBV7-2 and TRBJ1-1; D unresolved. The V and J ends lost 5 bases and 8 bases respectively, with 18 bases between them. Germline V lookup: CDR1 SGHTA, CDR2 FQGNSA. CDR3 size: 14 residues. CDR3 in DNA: TGTGCCAGCAGCAACTACGGAGAATACAAAGAAGCTTTCTTT. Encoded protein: CASSNYGEYKEAFF.

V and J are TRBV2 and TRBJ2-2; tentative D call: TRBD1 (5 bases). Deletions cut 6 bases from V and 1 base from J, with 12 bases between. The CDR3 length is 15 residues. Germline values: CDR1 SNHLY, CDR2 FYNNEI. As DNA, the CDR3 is TGTGCCAGCAGGCCCCGCAGGGAGAACACCGGGGAGCTGTTTTTT. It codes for CASRPRRENTGELFF.

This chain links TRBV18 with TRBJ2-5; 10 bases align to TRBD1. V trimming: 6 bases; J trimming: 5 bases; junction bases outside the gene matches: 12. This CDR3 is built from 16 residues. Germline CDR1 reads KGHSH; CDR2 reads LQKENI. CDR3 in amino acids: CASSRSTGGAGETQYF. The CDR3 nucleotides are TGTGCCAGCTCCCGGTCGACAGGGGGCGCGGGGGAGACCCAGTACTTC.

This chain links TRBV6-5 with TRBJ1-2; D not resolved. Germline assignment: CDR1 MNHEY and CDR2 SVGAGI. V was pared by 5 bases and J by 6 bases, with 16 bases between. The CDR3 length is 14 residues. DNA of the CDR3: TGTGCCAGCAGTACCTCGAGCTCGCGGCATGGCTACACCTTC. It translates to CASSTSSSRHGYTF.

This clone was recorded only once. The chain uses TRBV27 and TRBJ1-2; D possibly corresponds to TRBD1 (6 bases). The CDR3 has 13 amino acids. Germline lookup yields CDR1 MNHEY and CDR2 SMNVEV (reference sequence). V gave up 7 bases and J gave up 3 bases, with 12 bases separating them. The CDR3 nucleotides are TGTGCCAGCATCGGGAAGGGGGACTATGGCTACACCTTC. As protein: CASIGKGDYGYTF.

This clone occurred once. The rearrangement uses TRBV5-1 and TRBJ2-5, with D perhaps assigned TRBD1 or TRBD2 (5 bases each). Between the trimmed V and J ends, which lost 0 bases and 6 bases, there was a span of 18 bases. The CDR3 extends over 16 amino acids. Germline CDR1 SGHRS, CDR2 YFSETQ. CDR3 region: CASSLAPEGTGKTQYF. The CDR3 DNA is TGCGCCAGCAGCTTGGCCCCGGAAGGGACGGGAAAGACCCAGTACTTC.

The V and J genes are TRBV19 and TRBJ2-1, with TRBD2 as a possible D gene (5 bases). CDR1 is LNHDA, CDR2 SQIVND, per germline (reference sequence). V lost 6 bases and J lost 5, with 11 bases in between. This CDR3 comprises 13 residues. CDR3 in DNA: TGTGCCAGTAGGACGGAAGCGGACAATGAGCAGTTCTTC. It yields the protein CASRTEADNEQFF.

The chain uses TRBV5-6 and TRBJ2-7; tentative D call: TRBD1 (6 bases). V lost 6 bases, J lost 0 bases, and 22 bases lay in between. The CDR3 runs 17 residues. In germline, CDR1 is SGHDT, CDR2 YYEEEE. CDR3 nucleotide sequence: TGTGCCAGCAACTCTCTCAGGGGACATATCCCCTCCTACGAGCAGTACTTC. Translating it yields CASNSLRGHIPSYEQYF.

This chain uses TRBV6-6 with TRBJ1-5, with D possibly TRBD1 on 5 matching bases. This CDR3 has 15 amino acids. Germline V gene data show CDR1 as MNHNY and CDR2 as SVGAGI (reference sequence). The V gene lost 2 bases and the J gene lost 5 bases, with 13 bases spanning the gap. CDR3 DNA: TGTGCCAGCAGTTACCCCTCGGGAGGGGATCAGCCCCAGCATTTT. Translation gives CASSYPSGGDQPQHF.

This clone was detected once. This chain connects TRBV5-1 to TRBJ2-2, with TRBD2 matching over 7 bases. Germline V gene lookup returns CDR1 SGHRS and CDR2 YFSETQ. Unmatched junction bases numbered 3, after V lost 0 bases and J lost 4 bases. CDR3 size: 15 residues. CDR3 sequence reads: CASSLGTRITGELFF. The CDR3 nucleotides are TGCGCCAGCAGCTTGGGGACTAGGATCACCGGGGAGCTGTTTTTT.

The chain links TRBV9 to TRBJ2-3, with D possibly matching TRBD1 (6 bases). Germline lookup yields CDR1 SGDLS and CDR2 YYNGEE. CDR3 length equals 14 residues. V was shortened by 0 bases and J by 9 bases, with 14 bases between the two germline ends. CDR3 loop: CASSVALRGTTQYF. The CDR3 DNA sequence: TGTGCCAGCAGCGTAGCCTTGAGGGGGACGACGCAGTATTTT. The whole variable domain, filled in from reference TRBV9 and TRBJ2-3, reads DSGVTQTPKHLITATGQRVTLRCSPRSGDLSVYWYQQSLDQGLQFLIQYYNGEERAKGNILERFSAQQFPDLHSELNLSSLELGDSALYFCASSVALRGTTQYFGPGTRLTVL.

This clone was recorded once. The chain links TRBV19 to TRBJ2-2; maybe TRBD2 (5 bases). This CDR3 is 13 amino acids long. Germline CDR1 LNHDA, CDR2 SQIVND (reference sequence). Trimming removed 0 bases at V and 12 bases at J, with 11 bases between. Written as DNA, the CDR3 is TGTGCCAGTAGTATAGAGGGGAGACGACAGCTGTTTTTT. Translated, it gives CASSIEGRRQLFF.

The CDR3, as DNA: TGTGCCAGCAGCCCCTGGGGACAGGCCTACAATGAGCAGTTCTTC. Translating gives CASSPWGQAYNEQFF. The rearrangement uses TRBV11-2 and TRBJ2-1; 8 bases map to TRBD1. The CDR3 has 15 amino acids. V gave up 5 bases and J gave up 2 bases; unmatched junction bases: 5. CDR1 SGHAT and CDR2 FQNNGV come from the germline V gene.

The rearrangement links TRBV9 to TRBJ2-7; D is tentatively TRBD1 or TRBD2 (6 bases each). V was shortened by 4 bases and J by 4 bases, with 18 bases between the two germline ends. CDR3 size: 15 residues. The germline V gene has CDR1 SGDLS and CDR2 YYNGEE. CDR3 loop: CASSPHGGTQYEQYF. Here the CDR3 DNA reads TGTGCCAGCAGCCCGCACGGGGGCACTCAATACGAGCAGTACTTC.

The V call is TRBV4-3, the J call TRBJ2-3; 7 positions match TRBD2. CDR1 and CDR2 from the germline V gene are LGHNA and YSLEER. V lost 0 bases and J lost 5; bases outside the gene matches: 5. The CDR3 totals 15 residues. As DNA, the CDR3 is TGCGCCAGCAGCCAAGATTCTAGCGGAGGAGATACGCAGTATTTT. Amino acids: CASSQDSSGGDTQYF.

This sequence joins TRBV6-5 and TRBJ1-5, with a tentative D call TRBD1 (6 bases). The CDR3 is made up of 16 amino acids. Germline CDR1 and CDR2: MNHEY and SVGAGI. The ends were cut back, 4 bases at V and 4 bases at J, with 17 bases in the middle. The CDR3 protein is CASSFPTDRINQPQHF. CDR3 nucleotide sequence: TGTGCCAGCAGTTTTCCTACGGACAGAATAAATCAGCCCCAGCATTTT.

Here the CDR3 reads CASSLGQPNQPQHF. Here the CDR3 DNA reads TGCGCCAGCAGCTTGGGGCAGCCCAATCAGCCCCAGCATTTT. The V and J genes are TRBV5-1 and TRBJ1-5; the D is unclear. The germline V gene encodes CDR1 SGHRS and CDR2 YFSETQ. The CDR3 sequence is 14 residues long. The ends were cut back, 0 bases at V and 3 bases at J, with 7 bases in the middle.

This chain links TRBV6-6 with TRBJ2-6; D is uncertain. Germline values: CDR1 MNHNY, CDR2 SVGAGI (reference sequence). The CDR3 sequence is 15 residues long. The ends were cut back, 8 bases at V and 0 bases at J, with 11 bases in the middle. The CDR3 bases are TGTGCCAGCGACGACGGATACTCTGGGGCCAACGTCCTGACTTTC. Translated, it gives CASDDGYSGANVLTF.

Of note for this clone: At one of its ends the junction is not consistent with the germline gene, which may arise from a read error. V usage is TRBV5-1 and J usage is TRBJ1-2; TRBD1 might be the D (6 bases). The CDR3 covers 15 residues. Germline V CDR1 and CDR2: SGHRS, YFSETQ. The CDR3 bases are TGCGCCAGCAGCCCTGGACAGCAGAGCGTATATGGCTGCACCTTC. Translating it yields CASSPGQQSVYGCTF.